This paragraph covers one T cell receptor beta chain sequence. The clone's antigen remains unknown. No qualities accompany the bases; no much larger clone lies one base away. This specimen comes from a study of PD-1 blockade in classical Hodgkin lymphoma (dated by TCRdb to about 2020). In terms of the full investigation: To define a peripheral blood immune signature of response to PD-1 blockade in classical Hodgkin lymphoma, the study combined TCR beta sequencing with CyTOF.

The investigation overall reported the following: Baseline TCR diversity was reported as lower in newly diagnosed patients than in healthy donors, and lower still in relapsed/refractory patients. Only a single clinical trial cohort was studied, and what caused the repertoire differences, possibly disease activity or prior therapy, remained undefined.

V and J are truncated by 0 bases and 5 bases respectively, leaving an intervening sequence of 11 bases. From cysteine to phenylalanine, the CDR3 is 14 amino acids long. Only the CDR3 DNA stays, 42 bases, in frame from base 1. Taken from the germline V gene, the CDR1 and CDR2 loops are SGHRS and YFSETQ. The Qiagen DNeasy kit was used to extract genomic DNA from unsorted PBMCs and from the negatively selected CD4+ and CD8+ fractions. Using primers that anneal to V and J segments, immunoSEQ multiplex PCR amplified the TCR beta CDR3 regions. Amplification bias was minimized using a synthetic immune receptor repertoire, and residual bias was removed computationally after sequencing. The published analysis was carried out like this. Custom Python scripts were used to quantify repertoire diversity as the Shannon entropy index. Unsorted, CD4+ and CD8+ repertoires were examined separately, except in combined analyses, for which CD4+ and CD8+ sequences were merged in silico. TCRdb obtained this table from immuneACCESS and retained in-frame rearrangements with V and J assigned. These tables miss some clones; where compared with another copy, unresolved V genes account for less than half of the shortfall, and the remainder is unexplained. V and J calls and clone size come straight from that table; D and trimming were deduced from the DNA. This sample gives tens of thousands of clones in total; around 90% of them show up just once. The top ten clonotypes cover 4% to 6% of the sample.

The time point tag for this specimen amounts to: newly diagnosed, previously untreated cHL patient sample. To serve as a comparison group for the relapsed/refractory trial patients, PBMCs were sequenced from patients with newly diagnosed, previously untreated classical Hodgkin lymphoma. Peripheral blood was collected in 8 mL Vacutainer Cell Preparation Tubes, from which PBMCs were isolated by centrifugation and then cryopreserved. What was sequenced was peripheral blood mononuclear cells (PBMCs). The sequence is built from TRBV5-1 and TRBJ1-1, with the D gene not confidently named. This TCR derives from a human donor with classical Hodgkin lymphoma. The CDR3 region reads CASSLATGVTEAFF. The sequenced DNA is TGCGCCAGCAGCTTGGCAACCGGGGTGACTGAAGCTTTCTTT.